This TCR beta chain was captured by sequencing in a study of blood T cell repertoires in COVID-19. Study information: T cells, B-cell-depleted T cells, or PBMCs provided the cDNA or gDNA that served as material.

V dropped 3 bases and J dropped 5; count of bases not matched to a gene: 4. The germline CDR1 and CDR2 sequences are MNHEY and SMNVEV (reference sequence). The CDR3 has 14 residues. Repertoires were generated with immunoSEQ multiplex PCR, while TCRdb's copy carries only in-frame clones and drops some. The sample holds about 73,000 clones, 60% to 80% seen once. The rearrangement links TRBV27 to TRBJ2-3; 8 bases line up with TRBD2. The TCR comes from a man in his 70s with COVID-19, enrolled during active disease. The sequenced material came from peripheral blood. The CDR3 loop is CASSFGRGVDTQYF. CDR3 nucleotide sequence: TGTGCCAGCAGTTTCGGGAGGGGGGTAGATACGCAGTATTTT.